These 3 T cell receptor beta chains originate from one sample sequenced in a study of T cell responses to AZD1222 COVID-19 vaccine. The repertoire was sequenced with immunoSEQ multiplex PCR; TCRdb's copy has only in-frame clones and lacks some. The sample lists around 110,000 clones; 85% to 95% were seen once. The source was peripheral blood, collected on day 0 of AZD1222 vaccination. These TCRs come from an adult in good health.

The chain combines TRBV2 with TRBJ1-5; 8 nucleotides line up with TRBD1. CDR1 SNHLY and CDR2 FYNNEI come from the germline V gene. The CDR3 is 14 amino acids. V dropped 4 bases and J dropped 7; count of bases not matched to a gene: 6. The CDR3 DNA is TGTGCCAGCAGTGCAGGGGGCCCGGACCAGCCCCAGCATTTT. Translating it yields CASSAGGPDQPQHF.

CDR3 amino acids: CASSSGGRARYEQYF. The DNA for the CDR3 is TGCGCCAGCAGCTCCGGAGGGAGGGCCCGGTACGAGCAGTACTTC. The chain joins TRBV5-1 to TRBJ2-7; 7 bases map to TRBD2. CDR1 SGHRS and CDR2 YFSETQ come from the germline V gene. This CDR3 region has 15 residues. Unmatched junction bases numbered 10, after V lost 3 bases and J lost 4 bases.

This chain links TRBV28 with TRBJ2-5; TRBD1 is a possible D gene (6 bases). Germline V gives CDR1 MDHEN, CDR2 SYDVKM. V was clipped by 4 bases and J by 0 bases, with 15 bases between them. The CDR3 consists of 16 residues. CDR3 in DNA: TGTGCCAGCAGTTCCCTGACAGGAGAGTACCAAGAGACCCAGTACTTC. Its protein product is CASSSLTGEYQETQYF.